The T cell receptor beta chain under discussion was sequenced for a study of ipilimumab plus nivolumab after autologous stem cell transplantation. Patients got 3 mg/kg IV nivolumab weeks 1, 4, 7, 10, then biweekly through week 26. Using immunoSEQ multiplex PCR, the repertoire was profiled, and TCRdb retains in-frame clones only, with some absent. This sample yields roughly 25,000 clones, of which approximately 86% are seen a single time; around 5.5% belongs to the top ten. This sample comprised PBMCs, obtained in a trial of ipilimumab plus nivolumab as post-transplant consolidation. This TCR was sampled from a male donor with diffuse large B-cell lymphoma.

CDR3 in amino acids: CASSFGLGGETQYF. In DNA, the CDR3 is TGTGCCAGCAGCTTTGGACTAGGAGGAGAGACCCAGTACTTC. The gene calls are TRBV7-8 and TRBJ2-5; TRBD2 agrees at 7 bases. This CDR3 contains 14 residues. Per germline, CDR1 SGHVS and CDR2 FQNEAQ. After removal of 3 bases from V and 4 bases from J, the junction contained 5 bases not matched to a gene.